The 18 T cell receptor beta chains below all came from one sample that was sequenced in a study of regulatory T cells in long-lasting Graves disease. This sample's time point: persistent/refractory GD, antithyroid drugs over 5 years with positive TRAb. PBMCs provided the RNA from which the TCR library was made. iRepertoire HTBI primers and Arm-PCR of CDR3 regions built TCR beta libraries. MiXCR, run by TCRdb on the multiplex PCR reads, gives a single entry per CDR3 protein. The table has 600,000 to 800,000 distinct CDR3 sequences, about 30% seen once. Sequenced here: peripheral blood mononuclear cells (PBMCs), sampled when the disease was refractory, from a patient treated with antithyroid drugs. Receptor source: a female donor with Graves disease.

V is TRBV6-1 and J is TRBJ2-5, with TRBD1 as a possible D gene (6 bases). The germline V gene has CDR1 MNHNS and CDR2 SASEGT. Trimming took 6 bases from V and 1 from J, leaving 12 bases between them. The CDR3 extends over 14 amino acids. In DNA, the CDR3 is TGTGCCAGCAGGCGACAGGCAGTCCAAGAGACCCAGTACTTC. It codes for CASRRQAVQETQYF.

This clonotype was counted many times. The chain carries TRBV3-1 and TRBJ2-5; 7 bases match TRBD2. The V gene's germline CDR1 is LGHDT and CDR2 YNNKEL (reference sequence). Unmatched junction bases numbered 9, after V lost 4 bases and J lost 7 bases. The CDR3 is 14 residues long. The CDR3 region has the DNA TGTGCCAGCAGCCCGAAGTCTAGCGGAGGGACCCAGTACTTC. Amino acid sequence: CASSPKSSGGTQYF.

The V gene is TRBV7-3, the J gene TRBJ2-6, with TRBD2 as a possible D gene (5 bases). The CDR3 is 17 amino acids. CDR1 SGHTA and CDR2 FQGTGA come from the germline V gene. V shed 2 bases and J shed 0 bases, with 11 bases lying between them. CDR3 nucleotide sequence: TGTGCCAGCAGCTTAGCGGGCAGAAGCTCTGGGGCCAACGTCCTGACTTTC. It is translated as CASSLAGRSSGANVLTF.

This clonotype was detected a few times. V gene TRBV28 combines with J gene TRBJ2-7; TRBD1 matches 10 bases. This CDR3 comprises 13 residues. Per germline, CDR1 MDHEN and CDR2 SYDVKM. V lost 6 bases and J lost 3; bases outside the gene matches: 2. The CDR3 DNA reads TGTGCCAGCAGGACAGGGGGCGGCTACGAGCAGTACTTC. Translation gives CASRTGGGYEQYF.

The rearrangement links TRBV28 to TRBJ2-7; D is unclear. V lost 4 bases to trimming and J lost 3 bases, with 10 bases between them. The CDR3 contains 13 residues. Germline V lookup: CDR1 MDHEN, CDR2 SYDVKM. CDR3 sequence: CASSSARGYEQYF. The CDR3 nucleotides are TGTGCCAGCAGTTCCGCTCGCGGCTACGAGCAGTACTTC.

This chain joins TRBV11-2 and TRBJ2-7; a weak D match, TRBD1 (5 bases). V was trimmed by 3 bases and J by 1 base, leaving 10 bases between them. In germline, CDR1 is SGHAT, CDR2 FQNNGV. The CDR3 has 14 amino acids. The CDR3 loop is CASSFFDSSYEQYF. CDR3 bases: TGTGCCAGCAGCTTTTTTGACAGTTCCTACGAGCAGTACTTC.

V gene TRBV30 combines with J gene TRBJ1-1; D call uncertain. The germline V and J ends were trimmed by 4 bases and 3 bases, with 9 bases remaining between them. CDR1 is GTSNPN, CDR2 SVGIG, per germline (reference sequence). This CDR3 has 12 residues. The CDR3, as DNA: TGTGCCTGGAACAGTGGCGACACTGAAGCTTTCTTT. Its translation is CAWNSGDTEAFF.

This clonotype came up many times. V is TRBV6-1 and J is TRBJ2-7, with D possibly matching TRBD2 (5 bases). Deletions cut 7 bases from V and 0 bases from J, with 13 bases between. Germline V CDR1 and CDR2: MNHNS, SASEGT. The CDR3 loop spans 14 amino acids. CDR3: CASKAEVPSYEQYF. DNA of the CDR3: TGTGCCAGCAAAGCGGAGGTCCCCTCCTACGAGCAGTACTTC.

CDR3 residues: CASSVVPLVSGANVLTF. For the CDR3, the DNA is TGTGCCAGCAGCGTAGTACCGTTAGTCTCTGGGGCCAACGTCCTGACTTTC. The J gene is TRBJ2-6, the V gene TRBV9; D is unresolved. V was shortened by 0 bases and J by 0 bases, with 10 bases between the two germline ends. The CDR3 contains 17 residues. Germline assignment: CDR1 SGDLS and CDR2 YYNGEE.

This clonotype has just a few counts. The chain carries TRBV11-2 and TRBJ1-2, with 7 bases matching TRBD1. J lost 4 bases, V lost 2 bases, and 7 bases had no gene match. CDR3 length: 15 residues. Looked up from germline, CDR1 is SGHAT and CDR2 is FQNNGV. The CDR3 protein is CASSLFAQGSYGYTF. The CDR3 DNA sequence: TGTGCCAGCAGCTTATTCGCACAGGGGAGCTATGGCTACACCTTC.

This clonotype has more than one count but fewer than ten. The J gene is TRBJ2-7, the V gene TRBV5-1; maybe TRBD2 (6 bases). CDR3 length: 16 residues. The V end lost 0 bases, the J end lost 0 bases, and 13 bases lay between the germline ends. Looked up from germline, CDR1 is SGHRS and CDR2 is YFSETQ. The CDR3 loop reads CASSLGLATSSYEQYF. The CDR3 nucleotides read TGCGCCAGCAGCTTGGGGCTAGCGACCAGCTCCTACGAGCAGTACTTC. The whole variable domain, remainder taken from reference TRBV5-1 and TRBJ2-7, is KAGVTQTPRYLIKTRGQQVTLSCSPISGHRSVSWYQQTPGQGLQFLFEYFSETQRNKGNFPGRFSGRQFSNSRSEMNVSTLELGDSALYLCASSLGLATSSYEQYFGPGTRLTVT.

The chain recombines TRBV10-3 with TRBJ2-7; 10 nucleotides match TRBD2. The ends lost 3 bases at V and 2 bases at J; junction bases unmatched: 7. The CDR3 contains 16 residues. The germline V gene has CDR1 ENHRY and CDR2 SYGVKD. DNA for the CDR3: TGTGCCATCAGTGAAGTGGGACTAGCGTCCCCCTACGAGCAGTACTTC. This encodes CAISEVGLASPYEQYF.

V is TRBV28 and J is TRBJ1-6, with 7 bases matching TRBD1. CDR1 and CDR2 from the germline V gene are MDHEN and SYDVKM. The V and J ends lost 7 bases and 6 bases, in that order; junction bases with no gene match: 9. This CDR3 has 15 amino acids. The CDR3 protein is CASTRDSVRNSPLHF. Here the CDR3 DNA reads TGTGCCAGCACCAGGGACAGCGTGCGTAATTCACCCCTCCACTTT.

The J gene is TRBJ2-7, the V gene TRBV5-6, with 11 bases matching TRBD2. V lost 3 bases to trimming and J lost 12 bases; unmatched junction nucleotides: 14. The CDR3 is made up of 15 amino acids. The germline V gene has CDR1 SGHDT and CDR2 YYEEEE. In DNA form, the CDR3 reads TGTGCCAGCAGCTCGACCTGGGTAGCGGGAGGGCCAAGGTACTTC. It is translated as CASSSTWVAGGPRYF.

The rearrangement joins TRBV19 to TRBJ1-5; D not resolved. Germline V gene sequence: CDR1 LNHDA, CDR2 SQIVND (reference sequence). With 4 bases removed from V and 0 bases from J, the gap between germline ends came to 19 bases. The CDR3 consists of 18 residues. CDR3 sequence (DNA): TGTGCCAGTAGTAGTATAACCTCACTTACGGATAGCAATCAGCCCCAGCATTTT. It specifies CASSSITSLTDSNQPQHF.

The CDR3 loop is CAIRPGTGGNQPQHF. In DNA, the CDR3 is TGTGCCATCAGACCCGGGACAGGGGGCAATCAGCCCCAGCATTTT. V is TRBV10-3 and J is TRBJ1-5; TRBD1 matches at 10 bases. Trimming cost V 6 bases and J 2 bases; bases outside gene matches: 4. The CDR3 extends over 15 amino acids. CDR1 and CDR2 (germline): ENHRY, SYGVKD.

In this sample, this clonotype turned up a few times. This chain connects TRBV11-2 to TRBJ1-6, with a possible D match to TRBD1 (6 bases). Germline-derived CDR1 and CDR2 are SGHAT and FQNNGV. The CDR3 consists of 15 residues. V shed 2 bases and J shed 3 bases, with 8 bases lying between them. The CDR3 sequence: CASSLLGHYNSPLHF. In nucleotides, the CDR3 is TGTGCCAGCAGCTTACTGGGACACTATAATTCACCCCTCCACTTT.

This clonotype was observed many times. The chain carries TRBV6-1 and TRBJ1-2; weak D call: TRBD1 (5 bases). The CDR3 runs 13 residues. The V and J ends lost 6 bases and 8 bases respectively, with 16 bases between them. Germline loops: CDR1 MNHNS, CDR2 SASEGT. The CDR3 spells CASRLDSDGGYTF. DNA for the CDR3: TGTGCCAGCAGACTCGACAGCGATGGAGGCTACACCTTC.